This T cell receptor beta chain stems from a study of high-grade serous ovarian cancer treatment subgroups. Study in general: Each sample yielded on average about 7,000 unique TCR beta rearrangements from some 15,000 reads. Findings and caveats of the study: The analyses considered CDR3 and ignored CDR1 and CDR2. Spatial context was lost because tumors were sequenced in bulk.

Produced via immunoSEQ multiplex PCR; TCRdb's table is partial and in-frame only. The data show over a thousand clones, 65% to 80% seen once. The tumor samples were collected prior to definitive surgery or chemotherapy. With respect to this clone: Its matching antigen is unknown.

The receptor comes from a human donor with high-grade serous ovarian cancer. Sequencing was done on a sample of tumor tissue.

The CDR3 loop reads CATGLTHNSPLHF. CDR3 bases: TGTGCCACCGGACTCACCCATAATTCACCCCTCCACTTT. The rearrangement joins TRBV5-8 to TRBJ1-6; D remains unclear. This CDR3 spans 13 amino acids. The V and J ends lost 9 bases and 5 bases respectively, with 12 bases between them. In germline, CDR1 is SGHTS, CDR2 YDEGEE.